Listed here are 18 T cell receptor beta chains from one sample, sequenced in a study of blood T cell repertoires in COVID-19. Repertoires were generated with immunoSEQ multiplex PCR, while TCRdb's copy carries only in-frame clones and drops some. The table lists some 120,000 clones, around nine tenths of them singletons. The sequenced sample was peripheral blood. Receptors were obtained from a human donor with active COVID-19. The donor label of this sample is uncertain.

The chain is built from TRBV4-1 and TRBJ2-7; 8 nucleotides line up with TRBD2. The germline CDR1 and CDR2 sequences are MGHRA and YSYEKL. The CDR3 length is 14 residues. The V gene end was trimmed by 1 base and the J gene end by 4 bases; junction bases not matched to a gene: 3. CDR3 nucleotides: TGCGCCAGCAGCCAAGGCTTAGCGGGGTACGAGCAGTACTTC. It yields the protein CASSQGLAGYEQYF.

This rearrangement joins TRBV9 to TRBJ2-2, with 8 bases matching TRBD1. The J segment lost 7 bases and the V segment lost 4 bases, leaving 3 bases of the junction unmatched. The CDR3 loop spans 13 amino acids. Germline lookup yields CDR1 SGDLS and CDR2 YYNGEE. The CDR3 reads CASSTTGVGELFF. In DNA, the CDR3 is TGTGCCAGCAGCACGACAGGGGTCGGGGAGCTGTTTTTT.

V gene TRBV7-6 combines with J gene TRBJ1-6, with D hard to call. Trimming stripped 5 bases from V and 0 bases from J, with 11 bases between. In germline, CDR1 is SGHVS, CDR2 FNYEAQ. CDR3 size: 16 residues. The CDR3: CASSREGSSYNSPLHF. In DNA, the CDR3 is TGTGCCAGCAGCCGGGAAGGGAGCTCCTATAATTCACCCCTCCACTTT. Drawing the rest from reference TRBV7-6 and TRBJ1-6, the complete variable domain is GAGVSQSPRYKVTKRGQDVALRCDPISGHVSLYWYRQALGQGPEFLTYFNYEAQQDKSGLPNDRFSAERPEGSISTLTIQRTEQRDSAMYRCASSREGSSYNSPLHFGNGTRLTVT.

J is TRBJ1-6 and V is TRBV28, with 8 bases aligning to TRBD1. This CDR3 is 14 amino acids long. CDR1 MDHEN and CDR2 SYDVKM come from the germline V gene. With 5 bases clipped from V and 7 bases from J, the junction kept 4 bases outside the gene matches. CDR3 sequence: CASSPRTGNSPLHF. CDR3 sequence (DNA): TGTGCCAGCAGTCCACGGACAGGGAATTCACCCCTCCACTTT. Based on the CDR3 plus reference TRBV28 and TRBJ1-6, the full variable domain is DVKVTQSSRYLVKRTGEKVFLECVQDMDHENMFWYRQDPGLGLRLIYFSYDVKMKEKGDIPEGYSVSREKKERFSLILESASTNQTSMYLCASSPRTGNSPLHFGNGTRLTVT.

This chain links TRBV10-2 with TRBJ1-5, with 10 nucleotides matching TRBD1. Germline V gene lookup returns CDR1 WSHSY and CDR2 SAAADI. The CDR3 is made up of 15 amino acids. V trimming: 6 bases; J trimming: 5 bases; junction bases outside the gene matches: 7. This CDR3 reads CASSVTGGGDQPQHF. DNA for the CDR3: TGCGCCAGCAGCGTGACAGGGGGCGGCGATCAGCCCCAGCATTTT.

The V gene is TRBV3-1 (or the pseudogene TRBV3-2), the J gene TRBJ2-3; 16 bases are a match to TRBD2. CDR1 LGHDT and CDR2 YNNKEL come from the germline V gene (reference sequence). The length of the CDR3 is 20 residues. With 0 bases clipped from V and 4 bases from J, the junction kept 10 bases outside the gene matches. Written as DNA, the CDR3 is TGTGCCAGCAGCCAAGATCTTGTGGCAGGGACTAGCGGGGGGGCAGATACGCAGTATTTT. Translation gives CASSQDLVAGTSGGADTQYF.

The DNA for the CDR3 is TGTGCCAGCAGCCGCATGATGGAGGGGGCGCGAACTGAAGCTTTCTTT. It yields the protein CASSRMMEGARTEAFF. The genes are TRBV3-1 (or the pseudogene TRBV3-2) and TRBJ1-1, with TRBD1 matching over 7 bases. Germline V gene data show CDR1 as LGHDT and CDR2 as YNNKEL (reference sequence). Unmatched junction bases numbered 13, after V lost 4 bases and J lost 5 bases. The CDR3 sequence is 16 residues long.

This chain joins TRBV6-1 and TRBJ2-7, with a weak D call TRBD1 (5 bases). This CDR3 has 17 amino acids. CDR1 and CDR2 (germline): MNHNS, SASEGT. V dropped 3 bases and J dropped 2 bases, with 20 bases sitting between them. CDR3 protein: CASSEKTLQQAPYEQYF. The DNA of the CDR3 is TGTGCCAGCAGTGAGAAGACATTACAACAGGCCCCCTACGAGCAGTACTTC.

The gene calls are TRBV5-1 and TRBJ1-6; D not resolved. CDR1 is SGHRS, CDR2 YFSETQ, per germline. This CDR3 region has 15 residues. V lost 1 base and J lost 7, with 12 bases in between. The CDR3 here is CASSLSGAGNSPLHF. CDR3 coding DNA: TGCGCCAGCAGCTTGTCCGGCGCGGGAAATTCACCCCTCCACTTT.

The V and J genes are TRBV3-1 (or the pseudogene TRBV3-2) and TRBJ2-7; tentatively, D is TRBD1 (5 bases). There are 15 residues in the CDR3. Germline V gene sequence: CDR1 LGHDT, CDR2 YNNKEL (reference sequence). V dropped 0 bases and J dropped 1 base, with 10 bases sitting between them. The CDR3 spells CASSQDQAGSYEQYF. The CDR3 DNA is TGTGCCAGCAGCCAAGACCAGGCAGGGTCCTACGAGCAGTACTTC.

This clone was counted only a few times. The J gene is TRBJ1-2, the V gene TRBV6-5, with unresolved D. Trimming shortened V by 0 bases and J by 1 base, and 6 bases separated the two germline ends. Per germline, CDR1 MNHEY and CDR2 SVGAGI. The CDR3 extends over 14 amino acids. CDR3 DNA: TGTGCCAGCAGTTACTCTGGGAGTAACTATGGCTACACCTTC. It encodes CASSYSGSNYGYTF.

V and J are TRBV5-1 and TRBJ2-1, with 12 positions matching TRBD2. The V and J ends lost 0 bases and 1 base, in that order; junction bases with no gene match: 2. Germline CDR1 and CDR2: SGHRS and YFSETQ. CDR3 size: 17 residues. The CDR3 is CASSLATSGGSYNEQFF. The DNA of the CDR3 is TGCGCCAGCAGCTTGGCGACTAGCGGGGGTTCCTACAATGAGCAGTTCTTC.

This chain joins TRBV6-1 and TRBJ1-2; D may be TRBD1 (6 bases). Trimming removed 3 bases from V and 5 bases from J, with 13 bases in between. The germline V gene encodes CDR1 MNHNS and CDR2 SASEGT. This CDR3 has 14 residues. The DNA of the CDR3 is TGTGCCAGCAGTGATGGCAGGGGAGGGTATGGCTACACCTTC. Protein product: CASSDGRGGYGYTF.

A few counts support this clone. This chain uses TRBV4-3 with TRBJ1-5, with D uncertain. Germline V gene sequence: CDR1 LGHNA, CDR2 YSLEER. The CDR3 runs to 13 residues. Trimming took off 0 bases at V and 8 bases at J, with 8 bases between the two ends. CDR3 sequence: CASSQDSGKPQHF. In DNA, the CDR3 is TGCGCCAGCAGCCAAGACTCGGGAAAGCCCCAGCATTTT.

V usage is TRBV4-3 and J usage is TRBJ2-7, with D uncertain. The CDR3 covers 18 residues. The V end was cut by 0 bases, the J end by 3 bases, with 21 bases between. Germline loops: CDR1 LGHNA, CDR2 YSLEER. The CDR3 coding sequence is TGCGCCAGCAGCCAAGATCCCCCCCAAGCGTTAGCCCACTACGAGCAGTACTTC. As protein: CASSQDPPQALAHYEQYF.

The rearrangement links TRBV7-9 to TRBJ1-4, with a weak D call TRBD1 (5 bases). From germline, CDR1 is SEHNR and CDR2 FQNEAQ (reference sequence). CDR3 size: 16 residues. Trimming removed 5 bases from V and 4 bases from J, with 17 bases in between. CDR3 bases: TGTGCCAGCAGCAAACATCAGGGATCGGGTAATGAAAAACTGTTTTTT. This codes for CASSKHQGSGNEKLFF.

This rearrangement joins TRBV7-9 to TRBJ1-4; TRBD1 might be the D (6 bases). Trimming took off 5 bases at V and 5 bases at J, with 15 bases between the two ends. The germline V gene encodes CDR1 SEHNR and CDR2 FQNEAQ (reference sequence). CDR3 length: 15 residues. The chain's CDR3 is CASSLRKGGNEKLFF. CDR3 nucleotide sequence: TGTGCCAGCAGCCTACGGAAGGGGGGGAATGAAAAACTGTTTTTT.

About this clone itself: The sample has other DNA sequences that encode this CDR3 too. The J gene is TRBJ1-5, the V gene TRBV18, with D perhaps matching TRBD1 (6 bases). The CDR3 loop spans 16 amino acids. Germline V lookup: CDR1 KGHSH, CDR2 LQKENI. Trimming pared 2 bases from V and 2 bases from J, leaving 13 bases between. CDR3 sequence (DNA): TGTGCCAGCTCACCAGGGGGCGGCATGGGCAATCAGCCCCAGCATTTT. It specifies CASSPGGGMGNQPQHF.